This T cell receptor beta chain was profiled in a study of Tregs in tolerant kidney transplant recipients (dated by TCRdb to about 2019). General notes on the study: The study used TCRbeta sequencing to identify donor-specific regulatory T cells before combined kidney and bone marrow transplantation, then tracked those cells after transplant. In a few healthy controls, several methods of expanding Tregs specific for an allogeneic donor were compared by TCRbeta repertoire sequencing.

Thawed PBMCs were FACS-sorted into unstimulated Tregs (CD4+CD25+CD127-), CD4+ non-Tregs (CD4+CD25-), CD4 cells and CD8 cells. Healthy control blood came either as purchased buffy coats or from healthy volunteers. Healthy control blood was processed to PBMCs by Ficoll density gradient and cryopreserved, and patient PBMCs were collected before and after transplant. With respect to this clone: There is no known antigen for this receptor. No base-level quality is on record; no much larger clone is a single base apart. The identical CDR3 is also encoded by other nucleotide sequences in the sample.

The germline V gene encodes CDR1 GTSNPN and CDR2 SVGIG (reference sequence). The CDR3 covers 14 residues, taking in both the cysteine and the phenylalanine. Only the CDR3 portion is preserved as DNA: 42 bases, with reading frame beginning at the first base. At the junction V is shortened by 2 bases and J by 0 bases, with 10 bases in between. Broader findings and caveats from the paper: Biological reproducibility was not examined directly, but technical replication error appeared to be minimal. Expanding Tregs with activated donor B cells appeared to identify the most biologically relevant and donor-specific TCRbeta repertoire. Because the study included only a small number of patients, the results must be confirmed in larger populations and under other immunosuppression protocols.

Genomic DNA was extracted from sorted cells with the QIAGEN DNeasy Blood and Tissue Kit for TCRbeta CDR3 sequencing. High-throughput TCRbeta CDR3 sequencing, including PCR amplification with bias correction and internal controls, was performed commercially through immunoSEQ. The original pipeline was this. A unique productive TCRbeta sequence was defined by the CDR3 nucleotide sequence when primers matched, and otherwise by the CDR3 amino acid sequence together with the Vbeta and Jbeta genes. Sorting error was corrected by removing sequences shared between sorted populations at a frequency ratio of 2:1 or less, and the remaining shared sequences were assigned to the higher population. A sequence was defined as donor-reactive if the sequence was expanded at least 5-fold in CFSE-low cells compared with unstimulated cells and had a frequency of at least 0.01% in CFSE-low cells. Repertoire divergence was quantified by Jensen-Shannon divergence using the top 100 TCRbeta sequences ranked by frequency. For samples with multiple sequencing runs, sorting error was corrected in each run separately before the runs were combined. Drawn from immuneACCESS, this table holds only the in-frame rearrangements with V and J called that TCRdb kept. Clones are partly lost; checked studies trace under half to an unresolved V gene and leave the rest unexplained. V, J and clone size are taken as reported in that table, and D and trimming were inferred from the DNA itself. The sample data list about 240,000 clones, and 65% to 85% of these were observed just once. Around 0.6% of the sample goes to the ten largest clones.

The sequenced sample consisted of CD4+ T cells from blood. The TCR comes from a human donor in good health. The chain uses TRBV30 and TRBJ1-2; matching of 5 bases hints at TRBD1 as the D gene. The DNA is TGTGCCTGGAGTAGAGGGGTGGCTAACTATGGCTACACCTTC. This translates into CAWSRGVANYGYTF. This CDR3, with the reference TRBV30 and TRBJ1-2 proteins standing in past its ends, gives the full variable domain SQTIHQWPATLVQPVGSPLSLECTVEGTSNPNLYWYRQAAGRGLQLLFYSVGIGQISSEVPQNLSASRPQDRQFILSSKKLLLSDSGFYLCAWSRGVANYGYTFGSGTRLTVV.